These 24 T cell receptor beta chains were sequenced from one sample in a study of blood T cell repertoires in COVID-19. Method: immunoSEQ multiplex PCR; TCRdb's copy keeps in-frame clones and lacks some. The data contain 15,000 or so clones, about 92% of them singletons. The sample was peripheral blood. These receptors originate from a human donor with active COVID-19. The donor label of this sample is uncertain.

This clone came up once. The J gene is TRBJ2-7, the V gene TRBV5-1; TRBD1 agrees at 8 bases. Germline V CDR1 and CDR2: SGHRS, YFSETQ. The V and J ends lost 4 bases and 1 base, in that order; junction bases with no gene match: 7. There are 15 residues in the CDR3. As DNA, the CDR3 is TGCGCCAGCAGCCCCCGGACAGGGTTATCCTACGAGCAGTACTTC. Amino acids: CASSPRTGLSYEQYF.

This rearrangement joins TRBV2 to TRBJ2-1; 13 positions match TRBD2. There are 16 residues in the CDR3. Trimming removed 6 bases from V and 9 bases from J; junction bases left unmatched: 11. Germline CDR1 is SNHLY and CDR2 is FYNNEI. The CDR3 coding sequence is TGTGCCAGCAGGAGGGGAGGGACTAGCGGGGCGGGTGAGCAGTTCTTC. Translating it yields CASRRGGTSGAGEQFF.

V is TRBV28 and J is TRBJ1-4; 8 bases align to TRBD1. The CDR3 length is 15 residues. The germline gives CDR1 MDHEN, CDR2 SYDVKM. V shed 5 bases and J 8 bases; nucleotides not matched to a gene: 10. CDR3 in amino acids: CASSTQGAGKEKLFF. The CDR3 nucleotides are TGTGCCAGCAGTACGCAGGGGGCGGGAAAAGAAAAACTGTTTTTT.

The rearrangement links TRBV5-1 to TRBJ2-3; D is unresolved. The CDR3 length is 12 residues. The V gene lost 2 bases and the J gene lost 3 bases, with 4 bases spanning the gap. Per germline, CDR1 SGHRS and CDR2 YFSETQ. The DNA for the CDR3 is TGCGCCAGCAGCTTTCCGACAGATACGCAGTATTTT. Its protein is CASSFPTDTQYF. The variable domain in full, with the rest retrieved from reference TRBV5-1 and TRBJ2-3, is KAGVTQTPRYLIKTRGQQVTLSCSPISGHRSVSWYQQTPGQGLQFLFEYFSETQRNKGNFPGRFSGRQFSNSRSEMNVSTLELGDSALYLCASSFPTDTQYFGPGTRLTVL.

The chain has TRBV4-2 and TRBJ2-5, with TRBD2 identical over 8 bases. Trimming removed 4 bases from V and 2 bases from J; junction bases left unmatched: 12. Germline assignment: CDR1 LGHNA and CDR2 YNFKEQ. CDR3 size: 17 residues. The CDR3: CASSLGTGAGGQETQYF. The CDR3 nucleotides read TGTGCCAGCAGCCTAGGGACTGGGGCGGGGGGTCAAGAGACCCAGTACTTC.

This chain connects TRBV30 to TRBJ1-6, with unresolved D. V lost 1 base to trimming and J lost 7 bases, with 8 bases between them. The germline gives CDR1 GTSNPN, CDR2 SVGIG (reference sequence). The CDR3 runs 13 residues. The CDR3 spells CAWSGTVNSPLHF. DNA for the CDR3: TGTGCCTGGAGTGGAACAGTAAATTCACCCCTCCACTTT. The whole variable domain, filled in from reference TRBV30 and TRBJ1-6, reads SQTIHQWPATLVQPVGSPLSLECTVEGTSNPNLYWYRQAAGRGLQLLFYSVGIGQISSEVPQNLSASRPQDRQFILSSKKLLLSDSGFYLCAWSGTVNSPLHFGNGTRLTVT.

This clone has more than one count but fewer than ten. This chain joins TRBV6-4 and TRBJ2-2, with D uncertain. V was clipped by 4 bases and J by 2 bases, with 8 bases between them. The germline V gene has CDR1 MRHNA and CDR2 SNTAGT. The CDR3 contains 14 residues. CDR3: CASSVEENTGELFF. CDR3 in DNA: TGTGCCAGCAGTGTAGAGGAAAACACCGGGGAGCTGTTTTTT.

This chain joins TRBV10-3 and TRBJ2-7; 13 bases line up with TRBD2. CDR1 ENHRY and CDR2 SYGVKD come from the germline V gene. The CDR3 totals 14 residues. V lost 6 bases to trimming and J lost 4 bases; unmatched junction nucleotides: 3. The CDR3 region is CAISTSGGAYEQYF. As DNA, the CDR3 is TGTGCCATCAGCACTAGCGGGGGGGCTTACGAGCAGTACTTC.

This clone appeared a single time. The rearrangement joins TRBV29-1 to TRBJ2-1, with D tentatively TRBD2 (6 bases). Germline values: CDR1 SQVTM, CDR2 ANQGSEA. V lost 3 bases, J lost 2 bases, and 14 bases lay in between. CDR3 size: 15 residues. CDR3 sequence reads: CSVEVWDSAYNEQFF. For the CDR3, the DNA is TGCAGCGTTGAGGTTTGGGACTCAGCCTACAATGAGCAGTTCTTC.

The chain recombines TRBV10-3 with TRBJ2-7, with a weak D call TRBD2 (5 bases). From germline, CDR1 is ENHRY and CDR2 SYGVKD. The V gene lost 2 bases and the J gene lost 4 bases, with 12 bases spanning the gap. The length of the CDR3 is 14 residues. The CDR3 DNA follows: TGTGCCATCAGTGAGCCCCTGCGAGGGTACGAGCAGTACTTC. It yields the protein CAISEPLRGYEQYF.

As to this clone: The germline gene is not matched at one end of the junction; a read error may be the cause. This rearrangement joins TRBV19 to TRBJ1-6; D unresolved. The V gene's germline CDR1 is LNHDA and CDR2 SQIVND (reference sequence). This CDR3 is built from 13 residues. CDR3 nucleotide sequence: TGTGCCAGTAGTATAGATCGCAGTTCACCCCTCCAATTT. This gives the protein CASSIDRSSPLQF.

This chain links TRBV3-1 (or the pseudogene TRBV3-2) with TRBJ2-1; a possible D gene is TRBD2 (5 bases). CDR3 length: 12 amino acids. V was pared by 4 bases and J by 7 bases, with 8 bases between. Germline V lookup: CDR1 LGHDT, CDR2 YNNKEL (reference sequence). The chain's CDR3 is CASSRTGNEQFF. Here the CDR3 DNA reads TGTGCCAGCAGCCGGACGGGGAATGAGCAGTTCTTC.

This chain's CDR3 is CASSYSRLNTEAFF. CDR3 bases: TGTGCCAGCAGTTACTCGAGATTGAACACTGAAGCTTTCTTT. The chain employs TRBV6-5 and TRBJ1-1; D is unclear. The CDR3 has 14 residues. Germline CDR1 and CDR2: MNHEY and SVGAGI. V was cut by 0 bases and J by 0 bases, with 5 bases left in between.

The chain is built from TRBV28 and TRBJ1-2; D perhaps matches TRBD1 (5 bases). The CDR3 contains 18 residues. Between the trimmed V and J ends, which lost 6 bases and 4 bases, there was a span of 27 bases. Germline V gives CDR1 MDHEN, CDR2 SYDVKM. CDR3 sequence (DNA): TGTGCCAGCAGGGGAGCGCAGGGCAAAAATAGGGGAGGCTATGGCTACACCTTC. This sequence encodes CASRGAQGKNRGGYGYTF.

CDR3 in DNA: TGTGCCAGCAGACAGATGAACACTGAAGCTTTCTTT. It translates to CASRQMNTEAFF. The chain joins TRBV6-5 to TRBJ1-1; D gene uncertain. Germline-derived CDR1 and CDR2 are MNHEY and SVGAGI. The CDR3 loop spans 12 amino acids. Trimming took 6 bases from V and 0 from J, leaving 5 bases between them.

The chain carries TRBV28 and TRBJ2-5; D call uncertain. V lost 2 bases to trimming and J lost 2 bases, with 9 bases between them. The CDR3 sequence is 14 residues long. Germline V gene sequence: CDR1 MDHEN, CDR2 SYDVKM. The chain's CDR3 is CASSLAVPQETQYF. In nucleotides, the CDR3 is TGTGCCAGCAGTTTAGCAGTGCCTCAAGAGACCCAGTACTTC.

This chain connects TRBV12-3 or TRBV12-4 to TRBJ2-1, with no clear D. Trimming cost V 6 bases and J 4 bases, with 4 bases left between them. This CDR3 is built from 11 residues. DNA of the CDR3: TGTGCCAGCAGCTCTTACAATGAGCAGTTCTTC. Its translation: CASSSYNEQFF.

The rearrangement uses TRBV27 and TRBJ2-7; TRBD2 agrees at 9 bases. J gave up 2 bases and V 5 bases, and 1 base lay outside the gene matches. CDR3 size: 13 residues. Germline CDR1 is MNHEY and CDR2 is SMNVEV (reference sequence). The CDR3 reads CASSRGRAYEQYF. Written as DNA, the CDR3 is TGTGCCAGCAGTCGCGGGAGGGCCTACGAGCAGTACTTC.

The chain employs TRBV4-1 and TRBJ2-1; 9 bases map to TRBD2. The CDR3 has 16 residues. The germline gives CDR1 MGHRA, CDR2 YSYEKL. Trimming cost V 1 base and J 4 bases; bases outside gene matches: 5. The CDR3 nucleotides read TGCGCCAGCAGCCAAGCGCGACTAGCGGTATACAATGAGCAGTTCTTC. Residues: CASSQARLAVYNEQFF.

This clone occurred a few times. CDR3 sequence: CAWSPAGQGLQPQHF. CDR3 coding DNA: TGTGCCTGGTCCCCCGCGGGACAGGGCTTACAGCCCCAGCATTTT. V gene TRBV30 combines with J gene TRBJ1-5; 9 bases agree with TRBD1. Germline V gene sequence: CDR1 GTSNPN, CDR2 SVGIG (reference sequence). Trimming at V came to 5 bases and at J to 7 bases, leaving 12 bases not matched to a gene. There are 15 residues in the CDR3.

In nucleotides, the CDR3 is TGTGCCACTCAGACGGGCGGGGAGACCCAGTACTTC. Translating gives CATQTGGETQYF. The rearrangement uses TRBV10-3 and TRBJ2-5; the D gene is possibly TRBD2 (5 bases). V lost 10 bases, J lost 5 bases, and 14 bases lay in between. Germline V gene sequence: CDR1 ENHRY, CDR2 SYGVKD. The CDR3 loop spans 12 amino acids.

The chain employs TRBV5-5 and TRBJ2-5, with 9 bases lining up with TRBD1. The V and J ends lost 3 bases and 5 bases, in that order; junction bases with no gene match: 5. Germline CDR1 is SGHKS and CDR2 is YYEKEE (reference sequence). This CDR3 spans 14 amino acids. The CDR3 loop is CASSWTGAGETQYF. DNA of the CDR3: TGTGCCAGCAGCTGGACAGGGGCCGGGGAGACCCAGTACTTC. Using reference TRBV5-5 and TRBJ2-5 for the parts outside the CDR3, the full variable domain is DAGVTQSPTHLIKTRGQQVTLRCSPISGHKSVSWYQQVLGQGPQFIFQYYEKEERGRGNFPDRFSARQFPNYSSELNVNALLLGDSALYLCASSWTGAGETQYFGPGTRLLVL.

This chain links TRBV7-9 with TRBJ1-4, with TRBD1 as a possible D gene (6 bases). The CDR3 consists of 16 residues. The V gene lost 2 bases and the J gene lost 0 bases, with 10 bases spanning the gap. Germline assignment: CDR1 SEHNR and CDR2 FQNEAQ (reference sequence). The CDR3 loop is CASSLSGGATNEKLFF. The CDR3 coding sequence is TGTGCCAGCAGCTTATCTGGGGGCGCAACTAATGAAAAACTGTTTTTT.

CDR3 DNA: TGTGCCAGCAGTTACGATAGGCGGGGGGGAATATACAAAAACAATGAGCAGTTCTTC. This gives the protein CASSYDRRGGIYKNNEQFF. The chain is built from TRBV6-2 or TRBV6-3 and TRBJ2-1, with TRBD2 matching over 9 bases. With V trimmed by 2 bases and J by 5 bases, 16 bases remained unmatched. Germline V CDR1 and CDR2: MNHEY, SVGEGT. The CDR3 totals 19 residues.